A selection of T cell receptor beta chains follows, all from one sample in a study of blood T cells in healthy people across ages. One entry per CDR3 protein results from TCRdb running MiXCR on the 5' RACE reads. Of approximately 790,000 distinct CDR3 sequences listed, less than 80% are singletons. Sequencing used blood. These receptors came from a man in his thirties or forties in good health. Both conserved end residues are part of each CDR3. A D gene is named only where the DNA matches it firmly. The size field is filled for only some rows; it gives once, few, many or a size class.

>TRBD1|TRBJ1-2|-|TRBV20-1
CSANRGQASSGYTF
TGCAGTGCTAACCGGGGACAGGCGAGTAGTGGCTACACCTTC
>-|TRBJ2-5|-|TRBV20-1
CSARLWETQYF
TGCAGTGCTAGACTGTGGGAGACCCAGTACTTC
>TRBD1|TRBJ1-2|-|TRBV4-3
CASSQGVGQPTNYGYTF
TGCGCCAGCAGCCAAGGGGTGGGACAGCCTACTAACTATGGCTACACCTTC
>-|TRBJ2-7|few|TRBV6-5
CASRAGQIFYEQYF
TGTGCCAGCCGCGCGGGACAGATCTTCTACGAGCAGTACTTC
>-|TRBJ2-1|-|TRBV9
CASSVGWRGHLPYNEQFF
TGTGCCAGCAGCGTAGGGTGGAGGGGCCACCTTCCATACAATGAGCAGTTCTTC
>TRBD1|TRBJ2-1|-|TRBV29-1
CSVDRTGVGDEQFF
TGCAGCGTTGACAGGACAGGGGTCGGCGATGAGCAGTTCTTC
>TRBD1|TRBJ2-3|many|TRBV7-2
CASSPAGTGGDRDTQYF
TGTGCCAGCAGCCCAGCCGGGACAGGGGGCGACAGGGATACGCAGTATTTT
>-|TRBJ2-5|-|TRBV7-3
CASSDSSGTETQYF
TGTGCCAGCAGCGATAGCAGTGGCACAGAGACCCAGTACTTC
>-|TRBJ2-1|few|TRBV10-3
CAIRTGLRYNEQFF
TGTGCCATCAGAACAGGACTCCGCTACAATGAGCAGTTCTTC
>-|TRBJ2-1|-|TRBV28
CAGNRDIYNEQFF
TGTGCCGGAAACCGGGACATATACAATGAGCAGTTTTTC
>TRBD1|TRBJ2-1|-|TRBV6-4
CASSPDHTGAVDNEQFF
TGTGCCAGCAGTCCGGACCACACAGGGGCGGTAGACAATGAGCAGTTCTTC
>-|TRBJ2-1|once|TRBV21-1
CASSTLAGVFNEQFF
TGTGCCAGCAGCACACTAGCGGGGGTATTCAATGAGCAGTTCTTC
>TRBD1|TRBJ1-2|-|TRBV7-2
CASSLSDRVDYGYTF
TGTGCCAGCAGCTTATCGGACAGGGTCGACTATGGCTACACCTTC
>TRBD1|TRBJ1-4|-|TRBV6-2/TRBV6-3
CASSDRGTNEKLFF
TGTGCCAGCAGCGACAGGGGAACTAATGAAAAACTGTTTTTT
>-|TRBJ1-2|-|TRBV15
CATSRGVEGRNYGYTF
TGTGCCACCAGCAGAGGGGTGGAAGGGAGGAACTATGGCTACACCTTC
>-|TRBJ1-2|few|TRBV2
CASSEGDTGYTF
TGTGCCAGCAGTGAGGGCGATACTGGCTACACCTTC
>-|TRBJ2-7|-|TRBV9
CASSVSNDRYNEQYF
TGTGCCAGCAGCGTCTCAAACGACAGGTACAATGAGCAGTACTTC
>-|TRBJ2-3|-|TRBV6-5
CAARGDADTQYF
TGTGCCGCCCGGGGTGATGCAGATACGCAGTATTTT
>-|TRBJ2-3|-|TRBV7-9
CASSLGQSSTDTQYF
TGTGCCAGCAGCTTAGGACAGTCTAGCACAGATACGCAGTATTTT
>-|TRBJ2-5|few|TRBV7-2
CASSDEGGGEGETQYF
TGTGCCAGCAGCGACGAAGGGGGAGGAGAAGGAGAGACCCAGTACTTC
>-|TRBJ1-2|few|TRBV20-1
CSGRQANNYGYTF
TGCAGTGGGAGACAGGCGAACAACTATGGCTACACCTTC
>-|TRBJ2-1|-|TRBV9
CASSVAGVAYNEQFF
TGTGCCAGCAGCGTAGCAGGGGTGGCCTACAATGAGCAGTTCTTC
>TRBD1|TRBJ2-7|-|TRBV10-3
CAISFDRGVDEQYF
TGTGCCATCAGTTTTGACAGGGGGGTCGACGAGCAGTACTTC
>-|TRBJ2-7|few|TRBV13
CASSLPGGRNEQYF
TGTGCCAGCAGCTTACCCGGGGGAAGGAACGAGCAGTACTTC
>TRBD2|TRBJ2-7|-|TRBV29-1
CSVETSGAYEQYF
TGCAGCGTTGAGACTAGCGGCGCCTACGAGCAGTACTTC
>TRBD1|TRBJ2-5|-|TRBV5-1
CASSRTGALQETQYF
TGCGCCAGCAGCCGCACAGGGGCCCTCCAAGAGACCCAGTACTTC
>TRBD1|TRBJ2-1|-|TRBV7-3
CASSLRGGPTNEQFF
TGTGCCAGCAGCTTAAGAGGGGGCCCGACGAATGAGCAGTTCTTC
>-|TRBJ2-5|-|TRBV7-9
CASRWIQETQYF
TGTGCCAGCAGGTGGATTCAAGAGACCCAGTACTTC
>TRBD1|TRBJ2-4|-|TRBV7-9
CASSPRTGPEQYF
TGTGCCAGCAGCCCCCGGACAGGGCCAGAGCAGTACTTC
>-|TRBJ2-6|many|TRBV5-1
CASSRDSSGANVLTF
TGCGCCAGCAGCCGAGACAGCTCTGGGGCCAACGTCCTGACTTTC